Listed here are 16 T cell receptor beta chains from one sample, sequenced in a study of cytomegalovirus exposure and HLA in healthy donors. A multiplex PCR was run with 60 Vbeta primers and 13 Jbeta primers. Clones were read by immunoSEQ multiplex PCR, and TCRdb kept only the in-frame ones, dropping some. Among around 210,000 clones listed, roughly 77% were seen once. The sample consisted of PBMCs. The receptors originated from a male donor in good health and CMV-seropositive.

This sequence joins TRBV25-1 and TRBJ2-3; 12 bases map to TRBD1. This CDR3 spans 17 amino acids. Germline CDR1 and CDR2: MGHDK and SYGVNS. Trimming cost V 5 bases and J 6 bases; bases outside gene matches: 12. CDR3 bases: TGTGCCAGCAGTTCCTCGCCCGGGACAGGGGGCGCTGATACGCAGTATTTT. Translated, it gives CASSSSPGTGGADTQYF.

This chain links TRBV7-2 with TRBJ1-2, with D perhaps TRBD1 (5 bases). Trimming cost V 3 bases and J 3 bases, with 20 bases left between them. Germline V gene lookup returns CDR1 SGHTA and CDR2 FQGNSA. This CDR3 has 17 amino acids. The CDR3, as DNA: TGTGCCAGCAGCTTTAGCCGACAGCGACAACCTCACTATGGCTACACCTTC. It codes for CASSFSRQRQPHYGYTF.

This sequence joins TRBV5-1 and TRBJ2-7; 8 nucleotides line up with TRBD1. The CDR3 totals 12 residues. Germline assignment: CDR1 SGHRS and CDR2 YFSETQ. J lost 7 bases, V lost 8 bases, and 8 bases had no gene match. For the CDR3, the DNA is TGCGCCAGTTCCCAGGGGGCGGGGGAGCAGTACTTC. As protein: CASSQGAGEQYF.

The chain couples TRBV19 to TRBJ2-6, with D uncertain. The V end was cut by 7 bases, the J end by 4 bases, with 8 bases between. The CDR3 has 13 residues. Germline V gives CDR1 LNHDA, CDR2 SQIVND (reference sequence). The CDR3, as DNA: TGTGCCAGTATCCCTCCCGGGGCCAACGTCCTGACTTTC. This translates into CASIPPGANVLTF.

V is TRBV9 and J is TRBJ2-1, with D perhaps matching TRBD2 (6 bases). The germline V gene has CDR1 SGDLS and CDR2 YYNGEE. CDR3 size: 13 residues. Between the trimmed V and J ends, which lost 4 bases and 9 bases, there was a span of 14 bases. Here the CDR3 reads CASSPGTGGEQFF. The CDR3 bases are TGTGCCAGCAGCCCGGGGACTGGGGGTGAGCAGTTCTTC.

This clone was seen just once. The V and J genes are TRBV9 and TRBJ2-7, with D perhaps matching TRBD2 (6 bases). V shed 3 bases and J shed 1 base, with 8 bases lying between them. The V gene's germline CDR1 is SGDLS and CDR2 YYNGEE. The CDR3 length is 13 residues. DNA for the CDR3: TGTGCCAGCAGCGATGGAGGGTCCTACGAGCAGTACTTC. This encodes CASSDGGSYEQYF.

The genes are TRBV7-9 and TRBJ2-3, with D hard to call. The germline V gene has CDR1 SEHNR and CDR2 FQNEAQ (reference sequence). V lost 3 bases to trimming and J lost 3 bases, with 7 bases between them. The CDR3 length is 13 residues. The CDR3 nucleotides read TGTGCCAGCAGCTTCCTAGGTACAGATACGCAGTATTTT. This encodes CASSFLGTDTQYF. Together with reference TRBV7-9 and TRBJ2-3, the CDR3 gives the full variable domain: DTGVSQNPRHKITKRGQNVTFRCDPISEHNRLYWYRQTLGQGPEFLTYFQNEAQLEKSRLLSDRFSAERPKGSFSTLEIQRTEQGDSAMYLCASSFLGTDTQYFGPGTRLTVL.

The DNA of the CDR3 is TGTGCCAGCAGCTTGATCACTAGCGGGTACAATGAGCAGTTCTTC. Its protein product is CASSLITSGYNEQFF. V gene TRBV5-4 combines with J gene TRBJ2-1, with 9 bases aligning to TRBD2. CDR1 and CDR2 from the germline V gene are SGHNT and YYREEE (reference sequence). This CDR3 is built from 15 residues. V lost 1 base to trimming and J lost 4 bases; unmatched junction nucleotides: 3.

This clone was picked up one time. The V call is TRBV6-1, the J call TRBJ1-2, with TRBD1 matching 8 bases. Trimming took 7 bases from V and 4 from J; bases not matched to a gene: 8. In germline, CDR1 is MNHNS, CDR2 SASEGT. The CDR3 has 14 amino acids. DNA for the CDR3: TGTGCCAGCACCGAACAGGGGGAGGGCTATGGCTACACCTTC. Amino acid sequence: CASTEQGEGYGYTF.

V and J are TRBV6-5 and TRBJ2-7; 10 bases fit TRBD2. The CDR3 totals 14 residues. CDR1 is MNHEY and CDR2 is SVGAGI in the germline V gene. The V and J ends lost 8 bases and 4 bases, in that order; junction bases with no gene match: 8. CDR3 residues: CASGVAGGPYEQYF. The CDR3 nucleotides are TGTGCCAGCGGGGTAGCGGGGGGACCGTACGAGCAGTACTTC.

The DNA of the CDR3 is TGTGCCAGTAGTCAAGGTTACAGGGTCACTGAAGCTTTCTTT. Amino acid sequence: CASSQGYRVTEAFF. The chain combines TRBV19 with TRBJ1-1; TRBD1 is a possible D gene (6 bases). CDR1 and CDR2 (germline): LNHDA, SQIVND (reference sequence). The CDR3 contains 14 residues. Deletions cut 5 bases from V and 4 bases from J, with 14 bases between. The variable domain in full, with the rest retrieved from reference TRBV19 and TRBJ1-1, is DGGITQSPKYLFRKEGQNVTLSCEQNLNHDAMYWYRQDPGQGLRLIYYSQIVNDFQKGDIAEGYSVSREKKESFPLTVTSAQKNPTAFYLCASSQGYRVTEAFFGQGTRLTVV.

CDR3 protein: CASSHWQGSSGRAPYEQYF. Written as DNA, the CDR3 is TGTGCCAGCAGCCATTGGCAGGGGTCTAGCGGGAGGGCCCCCTACGAGCAGTACTTC. The V gene is TRBV11-3, the J gene TRBJ2-7; 12 bases match TRBD2. V dropped 5 bases and J dropped 2; count of bases not matched to a gene: 16. The CDR3 has 19 residues. CDR1 is SGHNT, CDR2 YENEEA, per germline.

Written as DNA, the CDR3 is TGTGCCAGTTCCGACAGGGAAGCCAAAAACATTCAGTACTTC. Protein: CASSDREAKNIQYF. The chain combines TRBV19 with TRBJ2-4; 7 bases map to TRBD1. Germline loops: CDR1 LNHDA, CDR2 SQIVND (reference sequence). J gave up 0 bases and V 8 bases, and 4 bases lay outside the gene matches. The CDR3 has 14 amino acids.

The chain links TRBV5-1 to TRBJ1-1; D is unclear. The germline CDR1 and CDR2 sequences are SGHRS and YFSETQ. V lost 4 bases to trimming and J lost 1 base, with 14 bases between them. The CDR3 has 15 amino acids. The CDR3, as DNA: TGCGCCAGCAGCGCTCCCGGACTCCAGAACACTGAAGCTTTCTTT. Amino acid sequence: CASSAPGLQNTEAFF.

The CDR3 DNA reads as TGTGCCAGCAGCTTTGACTCCATGAACACTGAAGCTTTCTTT. It yields the protein CASSFDSMNTEAFF. The gene calls are TRBV7-9 and TRBJ1-1; D call uncertain. With 3 bases removed from V and 0 bases from J, the gap between germline ends came to 8 bases. This CDR3 has 14 residues. Germline CDR1 is SEHNR and CDR2 is FQNEAQ (reference sequence).

The sample holds a few counts of this clone. This chain joins TRBV19 and TRBJ2-1; perhaps TRBD1 as D (5 bases). This CDR3 spans 11 amino acids. Per the germline V gene, CDR1 is LNHDA and CDR2 is SQIVND (reference sequence). Trimming removed 7 bases at V and 6 bases at J, with 7 bases between. The DNA of the CDR3 is TGTGCCAGTAACAGGCTCAATGAGCAGTTCTTC. Translated, it gives CASNRLNEQFF.